This TCR beta chain was retrieved from a study of early T cells in non-severe SARS-CoV-2 infection. Each CDR3 protein gets one entry after TCRdb re-called the 5' RACE reads with MiXCR. Of roughly 65,000 distinct CDR3 sequences listed, 9% to 15% are singletons. CDR3 length: 15 residues. V lost 1 base, J lost 0 bases, and 8 bases lay in between. The V gene's germline CDR1 is LGHNA and CDR2 YSLEER. This clonotype was observed a few times. The source of this sequence is an adult who was a healthcare worker with PCR-confirmed SARS-CoV-2 infection or an uninfected control (not recorded which). This sequence joins TRBV4-3 and TRBJ2-3; weak D call: TRBD1 (6 bases). Material for sequencing was whole blood. The CDR3 sequence is CASSQGGQSTDTQYF. CDR3 nucleotides: TGCGCCAGCAGCCAAGGGGGACAAAGCACAGATACGCAGTATTTT.